The 27 T cell receptor beta chains reported below all come from one sample, sequenced in a study of Graves' ophthalmopathy and Graves' hyperthyroidism. Scientists amplified the TCR beta CDR3 regions from RNA transcripts. First-round RT-PCR with HTBI primers preceded a second-round multiplex PCR. TCRdb reprocessed the multiplex PCR reads via MiXCR and lists one record per CDR3 protein. Here the sample spans around 660,000 distinct CDR3 sequences, over 40% being singletons. The specimen sequenced was peripheral blood. The receptors shown here come from an adult man with Graves' ophthalmopathy.

This clonotype appeared a few times. V gene TRBV4-3 combines with J gene TRBJ1-2; tentatively, D is TRBD1 (5 bases). The CDR3 is 13 residues long. The germline gives CDR1 LGHNA, CDR2 YSLEER. Trimming took 0 bases from V and 6 from J, leaving 8 bases between them. CDR3 region: CASSQDRGNGYTF. For the CDR3, the DNA is TGCGCCAGCAGCCAAGATCGGGGGAATGGCTACACCTTC.

This clonotype was observed at least ten times. The rearrangement links TRBV12-3 or TRBV12-4 to TRBJ1-6; possible D gene TRBD1, 5 bases. V was cut by 4 bases and J by 14 bases, with 15 bases left in between. This CDR3 comprises 13 residues. CDR3: CASSSEAGLALHF. The CDR3 bases are TGTGCCAGCAGTTCGGAAGCGGGACTGGCCCTCCACTTT.

This chain links TRBV2 with TRBJ1-1; D is unclear. The CDR3 sequence is 10 residues long. Trimming took off 7 bases at V and 6 bases at J, with 6 bases between the two ends. The germline V gene has CDR1 SNHLY and CDR2 FYNNEI. CDR3: CASNVAEAFF. DNA of the CDR3: TGTGCCAGCAACGTGGCTGAAGCTTTCTTT.

This chain's CDR3 is CAWSVDRVGQPQHF. CDR3 coding DNA: TGTGCCTGGAGTGTAGACAGGGTCGGTCAGCCCCAGCATTTT. The chain has TRBV30 and TRBJ1-5; 7 bases are a match to TRBD1. The CDR3 contains 14 residues. The germline V gene encodes CDR1 GTSNPN and CDR2 SVGIG (reference sequence). V lost 0 bases, J lost 6 bases, and 5 bases stayed unmatched.

This chain joins TRBV25-1 and TRBJ1-4; TRBD1 is a possible D gene (6 bases). The V gene lost 3 bases and the J gene lost 8 bases, with 13 bases spanning the gap. CDR3 size: 14 residues. CDR1 and CDR2 from the germline V gene are MGHDK and SYGVNS. The CDR3 nucleotides read TGTGCCAGCAGTGAGACAGGACATCCGGAAAAACTGTTTTTT. Encoded protein: CASSETGHPEKLFF.

This clonotype showed up many times. This chain uses TRBV7-2 with TRBJ1-1, with D possibly being TRBD1 (5 bases). V lost 1 base and J lost 10, with 19 bases in between. From germline, CDR1 is SGHTA and CDR2 FQGNSA. The CDR3 totals 15 residues. This chain's CDR3 is CASSLGGGRIGVAFF. The CDR3 region has the DNA TGTGCCAGCAGCTTAGGGGGGGGTAGAATTGGTGTAGCTTTCTTT.

Ten or more counts support this clonotype. The chain carries TRBV11-2 and TRBJ1-2; TRBD1 matches 8 bases. J was trimmed by 7 bases and V by 4 bases; bases with no gene match: 8. The CDR3 is made up of 14 amino acids. Germline CDR1 reads SGHAT; CDR2 reads FQNNGV. The CDR3 sequence is CASSSGQGAVGYTF. The CDR3 DNA reads TGTGCCAGCAGCTCAGGTCAGGGGGCGGTTGGCTACACCTTC. Looking up the rest from reference TRBV11-2 and TRBJ1-2 gives the full variable domain: EAGVAQSPRYKIIEKRQSVAFWCNPISGHATLYWYQQILGQGPKLLIQFQNNGVVDDSQLPKDRFSAERLKGVDSTLKIQPAKLEDSAVYLCASSSGQGAVGYTFGSGTRLTVV.

At least ten counts were recorded for this clonotype. The chain links TRBV7-2 to TRBJ1-4; D remains ambiguous. Germline V gives CDR1 SGHTA, CDR2 FQGNSA. The germline V and J ends were trimmed by 8 bases and 4 bases, with 11 bases remaining between them. The CDR3 covers 13 residues. The CDR3 nucleotides read TGTGCCAGCGCCAAGGCCTATAATGAAAAACTGTTTTTT. Amino acid sequence: CASAKAYNEKLFF.

This clonotype showed up many times. J is TRBJ1-1 and V is TRBV11-2, with D possibly being TRBD1 (5 bases). Between the trimmed V and J ends, which lost 6 bases and 13 bases, there was a span of 24 bases. Germline CDR1 reads SGHAT; CDR2 reads FQNNGV. CDR3 size: 14 residues. The CDR3 region is CASRPPFRQPRVFF. DNA of the CDR3: TGTGCCAGCAGACCTCCCTTTAGACAGCCAAGGGTTTTCTTT.

This clonotype was picked up many times. This rearrangement joins TRBV12-3 or TRBV12-4 to TRBJ1-5; D is unresolved. V shed 3 bases and J shed 3 bases, with 9 bases lying between them. CDR3 length: 14 residues. DNA for the CDR3: TGTGCCAGCAGTTTGGGTACTAACAATCAGCCCCAGCATTTT. Its protein product is CASSLGTNNQPQHF.

This clonotype showed up many times. At one of its ends the junction is not consistent with the germline gene, which may arise from a read error. This chain connects TRBV10-3 to TRBJ1-1; a possible D gene is TRBD1 (6 bases). Looked up from germline, CDR1 is ENHRY and CDR2 is SYGVKD. The CDR3 is 13 residues long. In nucleotides, the CDR3 is TGTGCCAGCAGTTACAGGGAGAACACTGAAGCTTTCTTT. Protein sequence: CASSYRENTEAFF.

The rearrangement joins TRBV10-3 to TRBJ1-5, with a weak D call TRBD1 (5 bases). CDR1 is ENHRY, CDR2 SYGVKD, per germline. The CDR3 covers 14 residues. The V gene lost 10 bases and the J gene lost 7 bases, with 20 bases spanning the gap. As DNA, the CDR3 is TGTGCCAGCTCCCTCGCGGGGGGGAGACAGCCCCAGCATTTT. It codes for CASSLAGGRQPQHF.

A single count supports this clonotype. In this CDR3 the conserved last residue, phenylalanine or tryptophan, is missing, so a read error is likely. The limits of the CDR3 on the DNA are not certain, so only TCRdb's listed CDR3 is given. The chain recombines TRBV7-2 with TRBJ1-1. Germline CDR1 reads SGHTA; CDR2 reads FQGNSA. The CDR3 contains 8 residues when both ends are counted. CDR3 region: CASSFRTS.

Many counts were recorded for this clonotype. The CDR3 nucleotides read TGCGCCAGCAGCTTAGGAGAAAAGAATTCACCCCTCCACTTT. It specifies CASSLGEKNSPLHF. The chain recombines TRBV5-1 with TRBJ1-6; D unresolved. Trimming took off 2 bases at V and 7 bases at J, with 10 bases between the two ends. Germline V gene data show CDR1 as SGHRS and CDR2 as YFSETQ. The CDR3 consists of 14 residues.

The sample holds many counts of this clonotype. The rearrangement joins TRBV10-3 to TRBJ2-5; TRBD1 aligns across 7 bases. The CDR3 length is 14 residues. The trim removed 7 bases at V and 2 bases at J, leaving 7 bases unmatched. In germline, CDR1 is ENHRY, CDR2 SYGVKD. Here the CDR3 reads CAIKGTVNQETQYF. Here the CDR3 DNA reads TGTGCCATCAAGGGGACAGTTAATCAAGAGACCCAGTACTTC.

The chain links TRBV11-2 to TRBJ2-2; 11 nucleotides agree with TRBD2. V trimming: 5 bases; J trimming: 1 base; junction bases outside the gene matches: 9. The CDR3 sequence is 18 residues long. Germline CDR1 SGHAT, CDR2 FQNNGV. For the CDR3, the DNA is TGTGCCAGCAGCATCGGACTAGCGGGCCCAAAGAACACCGGGGAGCTGTTTTTT. Residues: CASSIGLAGPKNTGELFF.

This clonotype has a count of ten or more. The chain uses TRBV10-3 and TRBJ1-2; 8 nucleotides line up with TRBD1. The CDR3 loop spans 15 amino acids. V trimming: 2 bases; J trimming: 4 bases; junction bases outside the gene matches: 6. Germline CDR1 reads ENHRY; CDR2 reads SYGVKD. DNA of the CDR3: TGTGCCATCAGTGAGGCACAGGGGGTCGGCTATGGCTACACCTTC. It codes for CAISEAQGVGYGYTF.

At least ten counts were recorded for this clonotype. The chain combines TRBV24-1 with TRBJ1-1; D not certain. From germline, CDR1 is KGHDR and CDR2 SFDVKD. This CDR3 region has 14 residues. The ends were cut back, 4 bases at V and 4 bases at J, with 12 bases in the middle. The CDR3 region has the DNA TGTGCCACCAGTGACCCGACGACGGGCACTGAAGCTTTCTTT. This encodes CATSDPTTGTEAFF.

This clonotype occurred a few times. The rearrangement links TRBV12-3 or TRBV12-4 to TRBJ2-7; no reliable D call. CDR3 length: 15 amino acids. Trimming took 6 bases from V and 7 from J, leaving 22 bases between them. CDR3 nucleotide sequence: TGTGCCAGCAGCCCCATGAAGACCTTTTATCGGGAGCAGTACTTC. Translation: CASSPMKTFYREQYF.

The J gene is TRBJ1-4, the V gene TRBV29-1; 8 positions agree with TRBD1. The CDR3 totals 13 residues. V lost 6 bases and J lost 8; bases outside the gene matches: 8. The germline V gene has CDR1 SQVTM and CDR2 ANQGSEA. The CDR3, as DNA: TGCAGCGTGGAGGGGACAGGTAGAGAAAAACTGTTTTTT. Amino acids: CSVEGTGREKLFF. The whole variable domain, filled in from reference TRBV29-1 and TRBJ1-4, reads SAVISQKPSRDICQRGTSLTIQCQVDSQVTMMFWYRQQPGQSLTLIATANQGSEATYESGFVIDKFPISRPNLTFSTLTVSNMSPEDSSIYLCSVEGTGREKLFFGSGTQLSVL.

The chain carries TRBV10-3 and TRBJ1-1, with a tentative D call TRBD1 (6 bases). The CDR3 consists of 13 residues. Germline loops: CDR1 ENHRY, CDR2 SYGVKD. V was clipped by 6 bases and J by 1 base, with 9 bases between them. In DNA form, the CDR3 reads TGTGCCATCAGGGCCAGGGGGAACACTGAAGCTTTCTTT. It codes for CAIRARGNTEAFF.

This clonotype occurred once. This sequence joins TRBV10-3 and TRBJ2-5, with D unclear. Per the germline V gene, CDR1 is ENHRY and CDR2 is SYGVKD. The length of the CDR3 is 13 residues. With 11 bases removed from V and 1 base from J, the gap between germline ends came to 14 bases. CDR3 coding DNA: TGTGCCCCCCCACCGGACGGCCAAGAGACCCAGTACTTC. Its translation: CAPPPDGQETQYF.

Turning to this clonotype: A much larger clone differs from this one at a single base, so this may be a read error. Here the CDR3 reads CASSRTGVGNYGYTF. In DNA, the CDR3 is TGTGCCAGCAGCCGGACAGGGGTCGGCAACTATGGCTACACCTTC. The V gene is TRBV4-2, the J gene TRBJ1-2; TRBD1 matches at 9 bases. With V trimmed by 4 bases and J by 2 bases, 5 bases remained unmatched. CDR1 is LGHNA, CDR2 YNFKEQ, per germline. This CDR3 spans 15 amino acids.

About this clonotype: A much larger clonotype is one base distant, so this may be a read error. The chain links TRBV25-1 to TRBJ1-4; D uncertain. CDR1 and CDR2 (germline): MGHDK, SYGVNS. CDR3 length equals 13 residues. V was cut by 2 bases and J by 3 bases, with 4 bases left in between. The CDR3 DNA is TGTGCCAGCAGTGAAGGAGCTAATGAAAAACTGTTTTTT. This encodes CASSEGANEKLFF. Full variable domain (outside the CDR3, taken from reference TRBV25-1 and TRBJ1-4): EADIYQTPRYLVIGTGKKITLECSQTMGHDKMYWYQQDPGMELHLIHYSYGVNSTEKGDLSSESTVSRIRTEHFPLTLESARPSHTSQYLCASSEGANEKLFFGSGTQLSVL.

This clonotype was recorded many times. The chain recombines TRBV12-3 or TRBV12-4 with TRBJ1-5; D not resolved. V was clipped by 3 bases and J by 6 bases, with 9 bases between them. The CDR3 sequence is 13 residues long. The CDR3 here is CASSFLRGQPQHF. In DNA, the CDR3 is TGTGCCAGCAGTTTCCTCCGGGGTCAGCCCCAGCATTTT.

CDR3 sequence reads: CASSPRTETEKLFF. The CDR3 region has the DNA TGTGCCAGCAGTCCCCGGACGGAGACTGAAAAACTGTTTTTT. The chain combines TRBV12-3 or TRBV12-4 with TRBJ1-4; D gene ambiguous. The CDR3 loop spans 14 amino acids. The V end lost 5 bases, the J end lost 7 bases, and 14 bases lay between the germline ends.

This clonotype came up many times. A read error may account for a junction end that differs from germline. The gene calls are TRBV5-1 and TRBJ1-1, with D possibly TRBD1 on 5 matching bases. Germline values: CDR1 SGHRS, CDR2 YFSETQ. The CDR3 runs 14 residues. The CDR3 is CASSLGPTNTEAFF. The CDR3 coding sequence is TGTGCCAGCAGCTTGGGACCTACGAACACTGAAGCTTTCTTT.